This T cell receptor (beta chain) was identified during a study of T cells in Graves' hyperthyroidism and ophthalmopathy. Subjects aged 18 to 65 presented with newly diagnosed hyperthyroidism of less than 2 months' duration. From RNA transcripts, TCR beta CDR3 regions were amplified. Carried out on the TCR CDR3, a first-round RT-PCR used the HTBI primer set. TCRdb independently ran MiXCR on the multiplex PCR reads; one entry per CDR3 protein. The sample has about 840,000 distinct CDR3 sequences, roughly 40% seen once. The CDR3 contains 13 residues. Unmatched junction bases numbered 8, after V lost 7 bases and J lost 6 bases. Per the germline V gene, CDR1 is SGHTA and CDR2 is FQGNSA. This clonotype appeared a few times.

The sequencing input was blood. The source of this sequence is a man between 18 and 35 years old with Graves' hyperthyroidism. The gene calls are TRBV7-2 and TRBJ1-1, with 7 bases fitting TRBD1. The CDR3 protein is CASKNGQVAEAFF. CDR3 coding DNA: TGTGCCAGCAAAAACGGACAGGTCGCTGAAGCTTTCTTT.